The 12 T cell receptor beta chains listed next were all sequenced from one sample in a study of blood T cell repertoires in COVID-19. The data were produced by immunoSEQ multiplex PCR, yet TCRdb's version contains in-frame clones alone and is incomplete. This table has 270,000 or so clones, more than 85% appearing once. Sequences were obtained from PBMCs or T cells enriched from blood (not recorded which). The receptors derive from a man aged 35-49 years who had been exposed to COVID-19.

This chain connects TRBV11-3 to TRBJ1-2, with D possibly being TRBD1 (6 bases). Trimming took 5 bases from V and 4 from J, leaving 14 bases between them. CDR1 SGHNT and CDR2 YENEEA come from the germline V gene. The CDR3 contains 14 residues. The CDR3 loop is CASSKSRGSYGYTF. CDR3 DNA sequence: TGTGCCAGCAGCAAAAGCAGGGGCTCCTATGGCTACACCTTC.

The genes are TRBV27 and TRBJ2-2, with 10 bases lining up with TRBD2. This CDR3 spans 18 amino acids. J was trimmed by 3 bases and V by 10 bases; bases with no gene match: 17. Germline lookup yields CDR1 MNHEY and CDR2 SMNVEV (reference sequence). The CDR3 region is CATRGGKAGGPDTGELFF. The CDR3 DNA is TGTGCCACCAGAGGGGGGAAAGCGGGAGGGCCGGACACCGGGGAGCTGTTTTTT.

This clone was observed a few times. The rearrangement uses TRBV27 and TRBJ2-5; 8 bases fit TRBD1. The CDR3 consists of 13 residues. Trimming took 3 bases from V and 5 from J; bases not matched to a gene: 2. Per germline, CDR1 MNHEY and CDR2 SMNVEV (reference sequence). The CDR3 sequence: CASSLDRVETQYF. In nucleotides, the CDR3 is TGTGCCAGCAGTTTGGACAGGGTGGAGACCCAGTACTTC.

J is TRBJ1-4 and V is TRBV5-1; 10 positions agree with TRBD1. Germline V gene sequence: CDR1 SGHRS, CDR2 YFSETQ. The CDR3 length is 16 residues. V trimming: 3 bases; J trimming: 1 base; junction bases outside the gene matches: 3. The CDR3 spells CASSWDRGQTNEKLFF. The CDR3 DNA reads TGCGCCAGCAGCTGGGACAGGGGACAAACTAATGAAAAACTGTTTTTT.

The CDR3 DNA reads as TGTGCCAGCAGTTTCTCCATGAACACTGAAGCTTTCTTT. This sequence encodes CASSFSMNTEAFF. V and J are TRBV6-5 and TRBJ1-1; no clear D. V shed 4 bases and J shed 0 bases, with 6 bases lying between them. This CDR3 is 13 amino acids long. Per germline, CDR1 MNHEY and CDR2 SVGAGI.

The chain employs TRBV7-2 and TRBJ2-1; possible D gene TRBD1, 6 bases. V was trimmed by 2 bases and J by 2 bases, leaving 7 bases between them. The CDR3 totals 14 residues. Germline lookup yields CDR1 SGHTA and CDR2 FQGNSA. CDR3 loop: CASSLPGAYNEQFF. The CDR3 DNA reads as TGTGCCAGCAGCTTACCAGGGGCCTACAATGAGCAGTTCTTC. The full variable domain, rest sourced from reference TRBV7-2 and TRBJ2-1, is GAGVSQSPSNKVTEKGKDVELRCDPISGHTALYWYRQSLGQGLEFLIYFQGNSAPDKSGLPSDRFSAERTGGSVSTLTIQRTQQEDSAVYLCASSLPGAYNEQFFGPGTRLTVL.

In its sample, this clone was seen once. The chain has TRBV14 and TRBJ2-7; the match to TRBD2 covers 9 bases. J gave up 6 bases and V 0 bases, and 12 bases lay outside the gene matches. Germline V gene lookup returns CDR1 SGHDN and CDR2 FVKESK. The CDR3 length is 17 residues. The DNA of the CDR3 is TGTGCCAGCAGCCAAGACACCGGGGTAGCGGGAGTCGGCGAGCAGTACTTC. It codes for CASSQDTGVAGVGEQYF.

The chain combines TRBV10-1 with TRBJ1-6; D is unresolved. V was pared by 3 bases and J by 10 bases, with 10 bases between. Looked up from germline, CDR1 is WNHNN and CDR2 is SYGVQD (reference sequence). This CDR3 has 13 amino acids. The CDR3 DNA sequence: TGCGCCAGCAGTGAAGGACGGGGATCACCCCTCCACTTT. Its protein product is CASSEGRGSPLHF.

The V gene is TRBV5-4, the J gene TRBJ2-7; D is uncertain. Trimming cost V 2 bases and J 1 base, with 7 bases left between them. Germline values: CDR1 SGHNT, CDR2 YYREEE (reference sequence). The CDR3 totals 13 residues. The CDR3 DNA reads TGTGCCAGCAGCTTCGGGTCATCCTACGAGCAGTACTTC. Its translation: CASSFGSSYEQYF.

The genes are TRBV11-2 and TRBJ2-7, with D perhaps TRBD2 (5 bases). The ends were cut back, 5 bases at V and 8 bases at J, with 19 bases in the middle. There are 14 residues in the CDR3. CDR1 SGHAT and CDR2 FQNNGV come from the germline V gene. The DNA for the CDR3 is TGTGCCAGCAGCCCGGAGTGGGCTAGCCTGCAGCAGTACTTC. Its protein product is CASSPEWASLQQYF.

The chain employs TRBV5-5 and TRBJ2-3, with D perhaps TRBD2 (5 bases). Trimming shortened V by 0 bases and J by 1 base, and 12 bases separated the two germline ends. Looked up from germline, CDR1 is SGHKS and CDR2 is YYEKEE (reference sequence). CDR3 size: 16 residues. Here the CDR3 reads CASSLGVGDGTDTQYF. The CDR3 coding sequence is TGTGCCAGCAGCTTGGGGGTGGGAGACGGCACAGATACGCAGTATTTT.

The gene calls are TRBV28 and TRBJ1-1; 11 positions agree with TRBD1. Per germline, CDR1 MDHEN and CDR2 SYDVKM. With V trimmed by 6 bases and J by 5 bases, 5 bases remained unmatched. The CDR3 runs 14 residues. CDR3 loop: CASSGQGAWTEAFF. CDR3 nucleotide sequence: TGTGCCAGCAGCGGACAGGGGGCGTGGACTGAAGCTTTCTTT. The full variable domain, in which reference TRBV28 and TRBJ1-1 provide the parts outside the CDR3, is DVKVTQSSRYLVKRTGEKVFLECVQDMDHENMFWYRQDPGLGLRLIYFSYDVKMKEKGDIPEGYSVSREKKERFSLILESASTNQTSMYLCASSGQGAWTEAFFGQGTRLTVV.